This T cell receptor (beta chain) comes out of a study of T-cell memory formation after mild COVID-19. Study outcomes and limitations: Memory cells collected pre-infection included some clones that later responded, suggesting cross-reactive memory joined. Among clones contracting day 15 to 85, CD4/CD8 was balanced, whereas later expanders leaned CD4+.

The CDR3 loop spans 16 amino acids. The germline CDR1 and CDR2 sequences are SGHTA and FQGNSA. Trimming cost V 1 base and J 6 bases, with 16 bases left between them. With respect to this clonotype: Its antigen is undetermined.

It was 5'RACE with constant-segment primers that produced the TCR alpha and TCR beta cDNA libraries, which carried sample barcodes and UMIs. TCRdb itself ran the 5' RACE reads through MiXCR, one entry per CDR3 protein. The sample carries 470,000 or so distinct CDR3 sequences, nearly 25% recorded once. This sequence joins TRBV7-2 and TRBJ2-1; TRBD1 is a possible D gene (5 bases). The clonotype comes from an adult woman who had mild COVID-19 (a few samples of this study predate the infection). Cell type and time point are not known. Sequences were obtained from PBMCs or a T cell subset sorted from them (not recorded which). The CDR3 spells CASSLVAGMPGNEQFF. In nucleotides, the CDR3 is TGTGCCAGCAGCTTAGTAGCAGGGATGCCGGGCAATGAGCAGTTCTTC.